This T cell receptor (beta chain) is from a study of T cell repertoires in cytomegalovirus infection. TCRdb reprocessed the reads via MiXCR and lists one record per CDR3 protein. The table lists some 480,000 distinct CDR3 sequences, about 33% of them singletons, with around a sixth in the top ten. Germline values: CDR1 MNHEY, CDR2 SVGEGT. The CDR3 is 18 residues long. V lost 5 bases to trimming and J lost 1 base, with 21 bases between them. A word on this clonotype: Its antigen is currently unknown.

The receptor's source is a human donor in good health (CMV status not recorded). Some clones in this sample may be carry-over from other donors' samples. The genes are TRBV6-2 or TRBV6-3 and TRBJ1-5, with D tentatively TRBD1 (5 bases). Sequenced material: cultured PBMCs, taken from culture after CMV antigen stimulation. This chain's CDR3 is CASSEYGSGYRSNQPQHF. The CDR3 DNA sequence: TGTGCCAGCAGTGAATATGGGTCAGGGTATAGGAGCAATCAGCCCCAGCATTTT.